This T cell receptor beta chain was observed in a study of blood T cell repertoires in COVID-19. Whole-study context: PBMCs, B-cell-depleted T cells, or T cells were the source of the cDNA or gDNA that made up the material.

This CDR3 has 12 residues. V was shortened by 4 bases and J by 3 bases, with 7 bases between the two germline ends. Original handling: Estimation of nucleated cell counts was performed using reference gene primer amplification. The repertoire was sequenced with immunoSEQ multiplex PCR; TCRdb's copy has only in-frame clones and lacks some. The DNA was the basis for D and trimming; V, J and clone size are from that table. The data hold around 140,000 clones, with approximately 84% observed a single time. The count of this clone is one. The clonotype comes from a woman older than 75 with acute or convalescent COVID-19. Sequencing used peripheral blood. This chain connects TRBV12-3 or TRBV12-4 to TRBJ2-7, with D perhaps matching TRBD2 (5 bases). CDR3 coding DNA: TGTGCCAGCAGTTCAACTAGCTACGAGCAGTACTTC. This translates into CASSSTSYEQYF.